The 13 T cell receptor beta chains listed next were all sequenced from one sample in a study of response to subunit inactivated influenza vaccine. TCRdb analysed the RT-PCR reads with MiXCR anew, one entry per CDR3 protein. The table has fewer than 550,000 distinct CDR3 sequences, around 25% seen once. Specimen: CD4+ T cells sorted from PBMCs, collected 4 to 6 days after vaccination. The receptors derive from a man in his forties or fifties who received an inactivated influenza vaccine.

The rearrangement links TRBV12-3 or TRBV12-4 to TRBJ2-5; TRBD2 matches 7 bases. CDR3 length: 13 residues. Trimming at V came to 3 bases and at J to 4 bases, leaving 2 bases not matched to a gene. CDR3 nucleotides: TGTGCCAGCAGTTTGTGGGAGGGAGAGACCCAGTACTTC. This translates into CASSLWEGETQYF.

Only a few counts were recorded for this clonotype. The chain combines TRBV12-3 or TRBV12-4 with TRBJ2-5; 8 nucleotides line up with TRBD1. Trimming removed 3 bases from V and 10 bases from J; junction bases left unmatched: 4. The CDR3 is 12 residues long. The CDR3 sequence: CASSFGQGDQYF. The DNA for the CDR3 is TGTGCCAGCAGTTTTGGACAGGGCGACCAGTACTTC.

CDR3 nucleotide sequence: TGCGCCAGCAGCTCAAGGGGGCCCGGTAATTCACCCCTCCACTTT. Its protein product is CASSSRGPGNSPLHF. J is TRBJ1-6 and V is TRBV5-1, with TRBD1 matching 7 bases. The CDR3 loop spans 15 amino acids. With V trimmed by 3 bases and J by 6 bases, 6 bases remained unmatched. Germline loops: CDR1 SGHRS, CDR2 YFSETQ.

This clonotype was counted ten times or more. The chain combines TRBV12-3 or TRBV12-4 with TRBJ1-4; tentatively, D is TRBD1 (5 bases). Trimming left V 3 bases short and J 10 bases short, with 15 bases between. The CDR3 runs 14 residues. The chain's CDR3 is CASSLHQGTGKLFF. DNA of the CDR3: TGTGCCAGCAGTTTGCATCAGGGTACGGGAAAACTGTTTTTT.

DNA for the CDR3: TGCGCCAGCAGCTTGGCCGGCAGCAGAGAGACCCAGTACTTC. It translates to CASSLAGSRETQYF. The chain has TRBV5-1 and TRBJ2-5; no clear D gene. Germline CDR1 and CDR2: SGHRS and YFSETQ. CDR3 length equals 14 residues. The germline V and J ends were trimmed by 0 bases and 4 bases, with 10 bases remaining between them.

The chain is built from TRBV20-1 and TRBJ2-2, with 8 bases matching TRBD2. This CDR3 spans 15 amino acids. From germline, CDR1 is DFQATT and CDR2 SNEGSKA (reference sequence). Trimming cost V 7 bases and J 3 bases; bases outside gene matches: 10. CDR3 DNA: TGCAGTGGGGGCCTCAGCGGGAGTGACACCGGGGAGCTGTTTTTT. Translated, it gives CSGGLSGSDTGELFF.

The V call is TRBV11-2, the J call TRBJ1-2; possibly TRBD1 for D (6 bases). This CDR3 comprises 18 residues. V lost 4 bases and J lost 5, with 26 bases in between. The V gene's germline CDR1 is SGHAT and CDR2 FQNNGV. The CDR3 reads CASSSPPYRGGRTYGYTF. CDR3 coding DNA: TGTGCCAGCAGCTCCCCACCCTATCGCGGGGGGCGGACATATGGCTACACCTTC.

The CDR3 coding sequence is TGTGCCAGCTCACCCCCTCAGGGATACACCGGGGAGCTGTTTTTT. It encodes CASSPPQGYTGELFF. This rearrangement joins TRBV18 to TRBJ2-2, with D possibly matching TRBD1 (5 bases). The CDR3 has 15 residues. The V gene's germline CDR1 is KGHSH and CDR2 LQKENI. The germline V and J ends were trimmed by 3 bases and 3 bases, with 11 bases remaining between them.

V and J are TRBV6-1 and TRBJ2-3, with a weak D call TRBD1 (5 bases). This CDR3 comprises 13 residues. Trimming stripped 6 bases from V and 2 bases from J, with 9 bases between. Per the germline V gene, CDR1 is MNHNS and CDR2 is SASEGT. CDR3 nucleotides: TGTGCCAGCAGGACGACAGACACAGATACGCAGTATTTT. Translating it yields CASRTTDTDTQYF.

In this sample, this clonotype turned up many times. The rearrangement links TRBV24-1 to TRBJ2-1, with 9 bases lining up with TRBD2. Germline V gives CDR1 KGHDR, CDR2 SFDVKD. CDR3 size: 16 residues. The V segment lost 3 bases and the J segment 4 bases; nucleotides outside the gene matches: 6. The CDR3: CATSDASGTGYNEQFF. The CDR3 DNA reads TGTGCCACCAGTGATGCTAGCGGGACGGGTTACAATGAGCAGTTCTTC.

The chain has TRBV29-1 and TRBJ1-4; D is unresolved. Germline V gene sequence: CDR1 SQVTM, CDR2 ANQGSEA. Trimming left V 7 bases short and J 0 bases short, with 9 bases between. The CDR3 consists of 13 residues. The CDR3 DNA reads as TGCAGCGCGGTCGTGACAACTAATGAAAAACTGTTTTTT. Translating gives CSAVVTTNEKLFF. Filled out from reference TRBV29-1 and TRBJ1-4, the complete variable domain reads SAVISQKPSRDICQRGTSLTIQCQVDSQVTMMFWYRQQPGQSLTLIATANQGSEATYESGFVIDKFPISRPNLTFSTLTVSNMSPEDSSIYLCSAVVTTNEKLFFGSGTQLSVL.

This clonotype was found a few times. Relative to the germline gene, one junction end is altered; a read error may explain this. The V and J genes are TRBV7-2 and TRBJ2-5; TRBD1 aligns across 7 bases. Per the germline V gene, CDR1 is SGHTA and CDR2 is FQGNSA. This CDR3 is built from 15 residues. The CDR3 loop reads CASSLGPGQNLEVRF. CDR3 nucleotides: TGTGCCAGCAGCTTGGGACCGGGACAGAATTTGGAAGTTCGCTTC.

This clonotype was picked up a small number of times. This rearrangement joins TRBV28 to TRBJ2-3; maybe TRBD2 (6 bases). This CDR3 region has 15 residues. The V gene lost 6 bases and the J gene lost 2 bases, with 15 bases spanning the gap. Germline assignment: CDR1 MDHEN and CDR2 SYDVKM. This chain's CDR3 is CASRSPGLHTDTQYF. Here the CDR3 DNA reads TGTGCCAGCAGATCCCCGGGACTCCACACAGATACGCAGTATTTT.